The 5 T cell receptor beta chains given below trace back to one sample, sequenced in a study of blood T cell repertoires in COVID-19 (dated by TCRdb to between 2020 and 2021). Libraries were prepared through the immunoSEQ multiplex PCR assay. TCRdb's version of the immuneACCESS table is confined to in-frame rearrangements and falls short of the full clone set. An unresolved V gene accounts for under half of the shortfall where checked; the remainder is of unknown origin. The sample table lists a few hundred thousand clones, roughly 89% of them with a count of one. The ten largest clones add up to approximately 15% of the sample. Sequenced: PBMCs or T cells enriched from blood (not recorded which). All receptors come from a man aged 25 to 40 who had been exposed to COVID-19.

This chain uses TRBV9 with TRBJ1-1; D might be TRBD1 (6 bases). The CDR3 is made up of 15 amino acids. V was cut by 0 bases and J by 3 bases, with 12 bases left in between. CDR1 and CDR2 (germline): SGDLS, YYNGEE. CDR3 amino acids: CASSVDRERDTEAFF. The CDR3 nucleotides are TGTGCCAGCAGCGTAGACAGGGAACGGGACACTGAAGCTTTCTTT.

The genes are TRBV5-4 and TRBJ2-7; possible D gene TRBD1, 5 bases. In germline, CDR1 is SGHNT, CDR2 YYREEE (reference sequence). V lost 1 base to trimming and J lost 3 bases, with 20 bases between them. The CDR3 contains 17 residues. Here the CDR3 reads CASSLSFSPPQGYEQYF. The CDR3 nucleotides are TGTGCCAGCAGCTTGTCTTTTTCGCCTCCCCAGGGCTACGAGCAGTACTTC. Using reference TRBV5-4 and TRBJ2-7 for the parts outside the CDR3, the full variable domain is ETGVTQSPTHLIKTRGQQVTLRCSSQSGHNTVSWYQQALGQGPQFIFQYYREEENGRGNFPPRFSGLQFPNYSSELNVNALELDDSALYLCASSLSFSPPQGYEQYFGPGTRLTVT.

This clone was observed a handful of times. The V and J genes are TRBV5-6 and TRBJ2-3; D gene uncertain. Germline CDR1 and CDR2: SGHDT and YYEEEE. V lost 0 bases to trimming and J lost 4 bases, with 6 bases between them. The CDR3 loop spans 13 amino acids. As DNA, the CDR3 is TGTGCCAGCAGCTTGGCGGCGGCAGATACGCAGTATTTT. Protein product: CASSLAAADTQYF.

In regard to this clone: The junction and the germline gene differ at one end; a read error may be behind it. The gene calls are TRBV7-2 and TRBJ2-5; 14 bases are shared with TRBD2. Looked up from germline, CDR1 is SGHTA and CDR2 is FQGNSA. CDR3 length: 13 amino acids. The CDR3 loop is CASSMGLAGVLDF. CDR3 nucleotide sequence: TGTGCCAGCAGCATGGGACTAGCGGGGGTCCTGGACTTC.

The chain is built from TRBV6-4 and TRBJ2-1; 9 bases match TRBD2. The CDR3 loop spans 15 amino acids. Per the germline V gene, CDR1 is MRHNA and CDR2 is SNTAGT. Trimming took 5 bases from V and 7 from J; bases not matched to a gene: 9. The DNA for the CDR3 is TGTGCCAGCAGTCGCGGGGGGGCGCCTCAGAATGAGCAGTTCTTC. It yields the protein CASSRGGAPQNEQFF.